This is a list of T cell receptor beta chains from one sample in a study of early T cells in non-severe SARS-CoV-2 infection. One entry per CDR3 protein results from TCRdb running MiXCR on the 5' RACE reads. Altogether tens of thousands of distinct CDR3 sequences are present, less than 9.5% being singletons, with the ten largest covering around 4.2%. The specimen sequenced was whole blood. The receptors originated from an adult who was a healthcare worker with PCR-confirmed SARS-CoV-2 infection or an uninfected control (not recorded which). Each CDR3 is given with its conserved first and last residue. A D gene is named only where the DNA matches it firmly. Where a row states a size, it is once, few, many or the class of an expanded clone; other rows omit it.

v_call	d_call	j_call	clone_size	cdr3_aa	cdr3_nt
TRBV27	NA	TRBJ2-1	NA	CASSLVRSNEQFF	TGTGCCAGCAGTTTAGTCAGATCCAATGAGCAGTTCTTC
TRBV28	NA	TRBJ2-1	many	CASKGATSSYNEQFF	TGTGCCAGCAAGGGCGCAACGAGCTCCTACAATGAGCAGTTCTTC
TRBV21-1	NA	TRBJ2-2	few	CASSSSLPGTPANTGELFF	TGTGCCAGCAGCTCGTCATTACCCGGGACACCCGCGAACACCGGGGAGCTGTTTTTT
TRBV28	TRBD2	TRBJ2-1	few	CASRWLAGANEQFF	TGTGCCAGCAGATGGCTAGCGGGGGCCAATGAGCAGTTCTTC
TRBV19	NA	TRBJ1-6	NA	CASGTGSSYNSPLHF	TGTGCCAGTGGGACGGGGAGCTCCTATAATTCACCCCTCCACTTT
TRBV6-1	NA	TRBJ2-3	NA	CASSEGIASPGTQYF	TGTGCCAGCAGTGAGGGAATAGCATCCCCAGGGACGCAGTATTTT
TRBV11-2	TRBD2	TRBJ2-3	NA	CASSRSGLAVSTDTQYF	TGTGCCAGCAGTCGTTCTGGACTAGCGGTTAGCACAGATACGCAGTATTTT
TRBV3-1	TRBD2	TRBJ2-1	few	CASSPPSGGIGDEQFF	TGTGCCAGCAGCCCGCCTAGCGGGGGGATCGGGGATGAGCAGTTCTTC
TRBV11-2	NA	TRBJ2-2	many	CASSLLQRDGELFF	TGTGCCAGCAGCTTACTCCAAAGGGACGGGGAGCTGTTTTTT
TRBV27	NA	TRBJ1-5	many	CASSAGARQPQHF	TGTGCCAGCAGTGCGGGGGCCCGGCAGCCCCAGCATTTT
TRBV20-1	NA	TRBJ1-1	few	CSAQWSNTEAFF	TGCAGTGCCCAATGGTCGAACACTGAAGCTTTCTTT
TRBV6-1	TRBD2	TRBJ2-3	many	CASSAKRRLASDTQYF	TGTGCCAGCAGTGCAAAGCGGCGACTAGCGTCCGATACGCAGTATTTC
TRBV13	NA	TRBJ2-3	few	CASSLRSAGATTDTQYF	TGTGCCAGCAGCTTAAGGTCGGCGGGGGCGACCACAGATACGCAGTATTTT
TRBV5-5	TRBD1	TRBJ2-7	few	CASSPAWGQGLYEQYF	TGTGCCAGCAGCCCGGCCTGGGGACAGGGATTGTACGAGCAGTACTTC
TRBV6-2/TRBV6-3	NA	TRBJ2-7	NA	CASSYTYSGTYYEQYF	TGTGCCAGCAGTTACACTTATAGCGGAACCTACTACGAGCAGTACTTC
TRBV21-1	NA	TRBJ2-3	few	CASSGADRSTDTQYF	TGTGCCAGCAGCGGAGCGGACAGGAGCACAGATACGCAGTATTTT
TRBV18	TRBD2	TRBJ2-7	many	CASSPGFLAAYEQYF	TGTGCCAGCTCACCCGGTTTCCTAGCGGCCTACGAGCAGTACTTC
TRBV5-1	TRBD1	TRBJ1-1	many	CASSLTGTGLLNTEAFF	TGCGCCAGCAGCCTTACCGGGACAGGGTTACTGAACACTGAAGCTTTCTTT
TRBV7-2	TRBD2	TRBJ2-1	many	CASSPGLAGNNEQFF	TGTGCCAGCAGCCCAGGACTAGCGGGCAACAATGAGCAGTTCTTC
TRBV10-3	NA	TRBJ1-2	NA	CGDTNYGYTF	TGTGGGGACACTAACTATGGCTACACCTTC
TRBV7-6	TRBD1	TRBJ1-3	NA	CASSLGHRDRAFGNTIYF	TGTGCCAGCAGCTTAGGACACCGGGACAGGGCTTTTGGAAACACCATATATTTT
TRBV12-3/TRBV12-4	TRBD2	TRBJ2-1	NA	CASSLVGLSMYNEQFF	TGTGCCAGCAGTTTAGTGGGACTATCAATGTACAATGAGCAGTTCTTC
TRBV3-1	NA	TRBJ2-3	NA	CASSQGPPHTQYF	TGTGCCAGCAGCCAGGGACCTCCGCATACGCAGTATTTT
TRBV7-3	NA	TRBJ2-3	few	CASSPQGGLGDTQYF	TGTGCCAGCAGCCCACAGGGAGGATTGGGGGATACGCAGTATTTT
TRBV5-1	NA	TRBJ2-3	few	CASSLEDTQYF	TGCGCCAGCAGCTTGGAGGATACGCAGTATTTT
TRBV5-1	NA	TRBJ1-2	few	CASSLYGGDYGYTF	TGCGCCAGCAGCTTGTATGGGGGCGACTATGGCTACACCTTC
TRBV7-2	TRBD2	TRBJ2-1	few	CASSLPLAGGLNEQFF	TGTGCCAGCAGCTTACCCCTAGCGGGGGGGTTGAATGAGCAGTTCTTC
TRBV3-2	NA	TRBJ2-3	NA	CASSHHRRGTTDTQYF	TGTGCCAGCAGCCACCACCGGAGGGGAACCACAGATACGCAGTATTTT
TRBV6-6	NA	TRBJ2-1	NA	CASSYSSGIYNEQFF	TGTGCCAGCAGTTACTCGTCCGGGATTTACAATGAGCAGTTCTTC
TRBV3-1	NA	TRBJ2-1	many	CASSQLTSSGEQFF	TGTGCCAGCAGCCAACTCACTAGCTCCGGTGAGCAGTTCTTC
TRBV2	NA	TRBJ2-2	few	CATTHFRGLGTGELFF	TGTGCCACAACCCATTTTAGGGGCCTAGGAACCGGGGAGCTGTTTTTT
TRBV20-1	NA	TRBJ2-6	NA	CSAPSGANVLTF	TGCAGTGCTCCCTCTGGGGCCAACGTCCTGACTTTC
TRBV2	NA	TRBJ2-6	few	CASSARLGANVLTF	TGTGCCAGCAGTGCGCGGCTTGGGGCCAACGTCCTGACTTTC
TRBV19	TRBD1	TRBJ2-3	NA	CASSIEGTGFSTDTQYF	TGTGCCAGTAGTATAGAAGGGACAGGGTTTAGCACAGATACGCAGTATTTT
TRBV11-2	TRBD2	TRBJ2-7	many	CASSSPTSGIAEQYF	TGTGCCAGCAGCAGTCCCACTAGCGGTATCGCCGAGCAGTACTTC
TRBV20-1	TRBD1	TRBJ2-3	NA	CSAPDRADTQYF	TGCAGTGCTCCGGACAGGGCGGATACGCAGTATTTT
TRBV7-8	NA	TRBJ2-7	many	CASSLSYEQYF	TGTGCCAGCAGCCTCTCCTACGAGCAGTACTTC
TRBV4-1	NA	TRBJ1-3	few	CASSQDLGRNTGNTIYF	TGCGCCAGCAGCCAAGATCTAGGGCGGAATACTGGAAACACCATATATTTT
TRBV5-5	NA	TRBJ2-1	NA	CASSLVPAGYNEQFF	TGTGCCAGCAGCTTGGTTCCGGCAGGGTACAATGAGCAGTTCTTC
TRBV5-6	NA	TRBJ2-1	many	CASSRIGTNNEQFF	TGTGCCAGCAGCCGGATCGGGACCAACAATGAGCAGTTCTTC
TRBV6-1	TRBD1	TRBJ1-1	few	CASSSWRQGNPEAFF	TGTGCCAGCAGCAGTTGGAGACAGGGGAATCCTGAAGCTTTCTTT
TRBV6-2/TRBV6-3	TRBD2	TRBJ2-1	few	CASIQRGGQHIKEQFF	TGTGCCAGCATCCAACGGGGGGGACAACATATAAAGGAGCAGTTCTTC